The next 22 T cell receptor beta chains were all read from a single sample in a study of blood T cell repertoires in COVID-19. The method was immunoSEQ multiplex PCR; TCRdb's version includes in-frame clones alone and lacks a portion of them. In the table there are about 48,000 clones, 75% to 80% of which are singletons. The sequencing input was peripheral blood. The receptors derive from a human donor with active or convalescent COVID-19. The donor label of this sample is uncertain.

This chain links TRBV21-1 with TRBJ2-5; the table's D call, TRBD2, has no DNA check behind it. TRBV21-1 is reported as a pseudogene. The CDR3 contains 16 residues. CDR3 DNA sequence: TGTGCCAGCAGCAACGGTTCACTACCCGGGGGGGAGACCCAGTACTTC. Protein product: CASSNGSLPGGETQYF.

CDR3 in DNA: TGTGCCACCAGTGCTCGCGGGAGGGCCTCAGATACGCAGTATTTT. Translation: CATSARGRASDTQYF. The chain has TRBV24-1 and TRBJ2-3, with 9 bases lining up with TRBD2. The CDR3 spans 15 residues. V was clipped by 5 bases and J by 4 bases; unmatched bases: 6. Germline-derived CDR1 and CDR2 are KGHDR and SFDVKD.

The table lists this clone with a count of one. The chain couples TRBV28 to TRBJ2-1, with D maybe TRBD2 (5 bases). V lost 3 bases to trimming and J lost 4 bases, with 13 bases between them. This CDR3 has 15 amino acids. Germline V gene data show CDR1 as MDHEN and CDR2 as SYDVKM. The CDR3 DNA reads TGTGCCAGCAGTTTTCCCGGGAAAATATACAATGAGCAGTTCTTC. Protein: CASSFPGKIYNEQFF.

This chain links TRBV19 with TRBJ2-1; 7 nucleotides match TRBD2. The CDR3 is 17 residues long. The germline CDR1 and CDR2 sequences are LNHDA and SQIVND (reference sequence). V dropped 4 bases and J dropped 0; count of bases not matched to a gene: 9. This CDR3 reads CASSTGTILSSYNEQFF. CDR3 bases: TGTGCCAGTAGTACCGGGACTATACTAAGCTCCTACAATGAGCAGTTCTTC.

CDR3: CASSSGTAPYEQYF. The CDR3 DNA reads as TGTGCCAGTAGTAGCGGGACAGCACCCTACGAGCAGTACTTC. This rearrangement joins TRBV19 to TRBJ2-7; a weak D match, TRBD1 (7 bases). V gave up 4 bases and J gave up 2 bases, with 12 bases separating them. Germline CDR1 and CDR2: LNHDA and SQIVND (reference sequence). The CDR3 covers 14 residues.

J is TRBJ2-7 and V is TRBV3-1 (or the pseudogene TRBV3-2); maybe TRBD2 (5 bases). CDR1 and CDR2 (germline): LGHDT, YNNKEL (reference sequence). The V and J ends lost 0 bases and 5 bases respectively, with 17 bases between them. This CDR3 comprises 16 residues. This chain's CDR3 is CASSQDVHLTGNEQYF. The DNA of the CDR3 is TGTGCCAGCAGCCAAGATGTCCATCTAACGGGGAACGAGCAGTACTTC.

This clone showed up just a few times. V gene TRBV9 combines with J gene TRBJ2-1; tentative D call: TRBD2 (5 bases). Between the trimmed V and J ends, which lost 2 bases and 9 bases, there was a span of 12 bases. The germline CDR1 and CDR2 sequences are SGDLS and YYNGEE. This CDR3 has 13 residues. The CDR3 DNA follows: TGTGCCAGCAGCGTGATTGACTACGGTGAGCAGTTCTTC. Its translation is CASSVIDYGEQFF.

The V and J genes are TRBV2 and TRBJ2-5, with 11 bases identical to TRBD2. With 6 bases clipped from V and 1 base from J, the junction kept 7 bases outside the gene matches. The CDR3 spans 16 residues. Per germline, CDR1 SNHLY and CDR2 FYNNEI. DNA of the CDR3: TGTGCCAGCAGAACCAGGACTAGCGGGCCCCAAGAGACCCAGTACTTC. The encoded protein is CASRTRTSGPQETQYF.

This clone is labeled large (0.1 to 1%). The chain has TRBV28 and TRBJ2-3, with a tentative D call TRBD2 (5 bases). CDR1 is MDHEN, CDR2 SYDVKM, per germline. The length of the CDR3 is 13 residues. V lost 10 bases to trimming and J lost 1 base, with 12 bases between them. The CDR3, as DNA: TGTGCCACCTCGCAGAGGGGCACAGATACGCAGTATTTT. This codes for CATSQRGTDTQYF.

This clone appeared once. The gene calls are TRBV11-3 and TRBJ2-1; 13 positions agree with TRBD2. Losses at the gene ends were 0 bases for V and 3 bases for J; bases not matched to a gene: 5. The CDR3 has 18 residues. Germline-derived CDR1 and CDR2 are SGHNT and YENEEA. The CDR3 loop is CASSLDRTSGGLYNEQFF. The CDR3 DNA is TGTGCCAGCAGCTTAGATCGGACTAGCGGGGGACTCTACAATGAGCAGTTCTTC.

The rearrangement links TRBV15 to TRBJ1-6, with D unclear. CDR1 is LNHNV, CDR2 YYDKDF, per germline (reference sequence). This CDR3 comprises 16 residues. V was shortened by 0 bases and J by 7 bases, with 13 bases between the two germline ends. The CDR3 loop reads CATSRDAGTGNSPLHF. CDR3 DNA sequence: TGTGCCACCAGCAGAGATGCGGGAACGGGCAATTCACCCCTCCACTTT.

This chain connects TRBV6-4 to TRBJ2-3; D ambiguous. V was cut by 8 bases and J by 0 bases, with 21 bases left in between. CDR3 length equals 17 residues. Germline CDR1 and CDR2: MRHNA and SNTAGT. CDR3 bases: TGTGCCAGCTCTTCCCGGCCCTTCGGAGCTAGCACAGATACGCAGTATTTT. Translated: CASSSRPFGASTDTQYF.

J is TRBJ2-1 and V is TRBV7-2; 11 nucleotides line up with TRBD2. The CDR3 has 15 residues. V shed 5 bases and J 9 bases; nucleotides not matched to a gene: 9. Per germline, CDR1 SGHTA and CDR2 FQGNSA. CDR3 bases: TGTGCCAGCAGCATATTTAGCGGGAGGGGGGGTGAGCAGTTCTTC. This gives the protein CASSIFSGRGGEQFF. The full variable domain, rest sourced from reference TRBV7-2 and TRBJ2-1, is GAGVSQSPSNKVTEKGKDVELRCDPISGHTALYWYRQSLGQGLEFLIYFQGNSAPDKSGLPSDRFSAERTGGSVSTLTIQRTQQEDSAVYLCASSIFSGRGGEQFFGPGTRLTVL.

The V and J genes are TRBV9 and TRBJ2-1; D might be TRBD2 (6 bases). V shed 2 bases and J shed 9 bases, with 21 bases lying between them. The V gene's germline CDR1 is SGDLS and CDR2 YYNGEE. This CDR3 spans 16 amino acids. In DNA form, the CDR3 reads TGTGCCAGCAGCGTCGCCCTCTCGGACCCGGGAGCTGAGCAGTTCTTC. Amino acids: CASSVALSDPGAEQFF.

This clone was picked up a small number of times. The chain has TRBV5-4 and TRBJ2-7; TRBD2 matches 11 bases. J was trimmed by 7 bases and V by 0 bases; bases with no gene match: 18. Germline V gene sequence: CDR1 SGHNT, CDR2 YYREEE (reference sequence). There are 19 residues in the CDR3. The DNA for the CDR3 is TGTGCCAGCAGCTTGGATCGGGCGGTGACTAGCGGGGCTGCGGAAGAGCAGTACTTC. It translates to CASSLDRAVTSGAAEEQYF.

The gene calls are TRBV10-3 and TRBJ1-6, with 8 bases fitting TRBD1. This CDR3 contains 14 residues. V gave up 3 bases and J gave up 9 bases; unmatched junction bases: 4. The germline CDR1 and CDR2 sequences are ENHRY and SYGVKD. The CDR3 nucleotides read TGTGCCATCAGTGAAGACAGGGGCGGTTCACCCCTCCACTTT. It codes for CAISEDRGGSPLHF.

V is TRBV12-3 or TRBV12-4 and J is TRBJ1-3; the D is unclear. The CDR3 consists of 12 residues. V was pared by 8 bases and J by 0 bases, with 5 bases between. CDR3 sequence (DNA): TGTGCCAGCCTCCGCTCTGGAAACACCATATATTTT. As protein: CASLRSGNTIYF.

This sequence joins TRBV7-6 and TRBJ2-1, with D hard to call. The CDR3 length is 12 residues. Trimming took off 5 bases at V and 8 bases at J, with 10 bases between the two ends. The V gene's germline CDR1 is SGHVS and CDR2 FNYEAQ. The CDR3 DNA sequence: TGTGCCAGCAGCCCCAGACTCGATGAGCAGTTCTTC. Translation gives CASSPRLDEQFF.

The chain is built from TRBV4-1 and TRBJ1-4, with TRBD1 matching 7 bases. The CDR3 length is 16 residues. Unmatched junction bases numbered 9, after V lost 0 bases and J lost 8 bases. Germline CDR1 is MGHRA and CDR2 is YSYEKL. CDR3 DNA sequence: TGCGCCAGCAGCCAAGAAGTCTTGACAGGGCGGGAAAAACTGTTTTTT. This encodes CASSQEVLTGREKLFF.

The rearrangement links TRBV21-1 to TRBJ2-5; the table's TRBD1 call for D was not verified on the DNA. TRBV21-1 is a documented pseudogene. The length of the CDR3 is 12 residues. CDR3 coding DNA: TGTGCCAGCGTTCGCAGGGAAGAGACCCAGTACTTC. Translation gives CASVRREETQYF.

The chain carries TRBV27 and TRBJ1-4; tentatively, D is TRBD1 (6 bases). Germline CDR1 is MNHEY and CDR2 is SMNVEV (reference sequence). V was cut by 6 bases and J by 4 bases, with 9 bases left in between. There are 13 residues in the CDR3. The CDR3 DNA follows: TGTGCCAGCAGACAACAGGGTAATGAAAAACTGTTTTTT. Amino acids: CASRQQGNEKLFF.

The count of this clone is one. The chain recombines TRBV9 with TRBJ2-1; 7 bases align to TRBD2. V trimming: 6 bases; J trimming: 1 base; junction bases outside the gene matches: 4. There are 14 residues in the CDR3. Germline-derived CDR1 and CDR2 are SGDLS and YYNGEE. The CDR3 region has the DNA TGTGCCAGCACCGGGGGGACTTCCTACAATGAGCAGTTCTTC. It specifies CASTGGTSYNEQFF.